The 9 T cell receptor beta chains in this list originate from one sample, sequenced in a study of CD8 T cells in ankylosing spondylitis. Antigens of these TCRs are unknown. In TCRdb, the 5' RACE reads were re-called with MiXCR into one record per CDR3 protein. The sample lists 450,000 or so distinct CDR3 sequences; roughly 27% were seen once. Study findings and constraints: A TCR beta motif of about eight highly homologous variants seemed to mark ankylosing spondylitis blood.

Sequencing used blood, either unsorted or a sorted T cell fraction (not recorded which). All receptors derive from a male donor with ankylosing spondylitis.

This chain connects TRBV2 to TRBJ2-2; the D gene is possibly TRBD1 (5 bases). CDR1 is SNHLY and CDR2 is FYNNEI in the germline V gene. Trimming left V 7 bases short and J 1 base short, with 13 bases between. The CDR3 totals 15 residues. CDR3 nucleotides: TGTGCCAGCAACGTGGGGCAGGGGAACACCGGGGAGCTGTTTTTT. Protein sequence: CASNVGQGNTGELFF.

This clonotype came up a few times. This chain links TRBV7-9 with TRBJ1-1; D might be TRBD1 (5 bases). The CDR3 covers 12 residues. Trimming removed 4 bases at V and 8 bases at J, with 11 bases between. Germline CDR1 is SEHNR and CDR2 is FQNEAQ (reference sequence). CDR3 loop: CASSSGAGEAFF. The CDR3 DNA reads TGTGCCAGCAGCTCCGGGGCAGGGGAAGCTTTCTTT.

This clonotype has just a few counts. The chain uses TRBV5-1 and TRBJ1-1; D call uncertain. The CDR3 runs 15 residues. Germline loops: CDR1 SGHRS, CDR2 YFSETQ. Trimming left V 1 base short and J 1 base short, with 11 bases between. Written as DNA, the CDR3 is TGCGCCAGCAGCTTGCCACGAGAACCGAACACTGAAGCTTTCTTT. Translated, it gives CASSLPREPNTEAFF.

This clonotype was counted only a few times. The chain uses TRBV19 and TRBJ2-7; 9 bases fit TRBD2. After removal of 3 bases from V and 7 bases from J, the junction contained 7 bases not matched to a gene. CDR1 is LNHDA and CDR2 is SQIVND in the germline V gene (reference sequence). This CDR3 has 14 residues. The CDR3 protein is CASSISLAGREQYF. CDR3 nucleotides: TGTGCCAGTAGTATCAGTCTAGCGGGGCGAGAGCAGTACTTC.

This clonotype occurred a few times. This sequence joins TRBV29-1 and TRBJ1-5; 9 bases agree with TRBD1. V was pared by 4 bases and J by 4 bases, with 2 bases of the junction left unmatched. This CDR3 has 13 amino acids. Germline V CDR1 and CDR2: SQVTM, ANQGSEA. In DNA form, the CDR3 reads TGCAGCGTTGGGACAGGGGTGAATCAGCCCCAGCATTTT. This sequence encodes CSVGTGVNQPQHF. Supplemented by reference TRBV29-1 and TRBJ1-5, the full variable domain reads SAVISQKPSRDICQRGTSLTIQCQVDSQVTMMFWYRQQPGQSLTLIATANQGSEATYESGFVIDKFPISRPNLTFSTLTVSNMSPEDSSIYLCSVGTGVNQPQHFGDGTRLSIL.

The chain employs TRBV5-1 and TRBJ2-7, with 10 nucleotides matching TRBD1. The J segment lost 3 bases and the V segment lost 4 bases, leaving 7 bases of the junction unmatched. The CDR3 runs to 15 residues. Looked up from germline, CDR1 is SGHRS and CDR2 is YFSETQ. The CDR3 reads CASSPGQGIIYEQYF. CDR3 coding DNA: TGCGCCAGCAGCCCGGGACAGGGGATAATCTACGAGCAGTACTTC.

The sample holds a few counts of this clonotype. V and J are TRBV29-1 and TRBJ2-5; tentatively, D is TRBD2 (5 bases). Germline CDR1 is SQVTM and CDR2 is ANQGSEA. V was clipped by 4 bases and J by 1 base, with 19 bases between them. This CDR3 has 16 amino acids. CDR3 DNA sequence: TGCAGCGTTGTACGGGGAGCCCAACATTTCCAAGAGACCCAGTACTTC. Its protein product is CSVVRGAQHFQETQYF. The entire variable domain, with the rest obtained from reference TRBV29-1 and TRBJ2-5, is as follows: SAVISQKPSRDICQRGTSLTIQCQVDSQVTMMFWYRQQPGQSLTLIATANQGSEATYESGFVIDKFPISRPNLTFSTLTVSNMSPEDSSIYLCSVVRGAQHFQETQYFGPGTRLLVL.

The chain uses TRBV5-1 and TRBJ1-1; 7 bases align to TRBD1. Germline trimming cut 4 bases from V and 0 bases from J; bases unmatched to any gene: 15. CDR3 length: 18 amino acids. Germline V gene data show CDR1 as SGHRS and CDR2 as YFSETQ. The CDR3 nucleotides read TGCGCCAGCAGCCCGGGACAGCAACTCTTAAATATGAACACTGAAGCTTTCTTT. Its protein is CASSPGQQLLNMNTEAFF.

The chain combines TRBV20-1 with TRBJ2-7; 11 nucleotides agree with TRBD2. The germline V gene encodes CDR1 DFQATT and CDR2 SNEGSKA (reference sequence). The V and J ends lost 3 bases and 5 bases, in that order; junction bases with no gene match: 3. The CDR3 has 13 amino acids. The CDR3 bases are TGCAGTGCTAGGACTAGCGGGGTCCACGAGCAGTACTTC. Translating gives CSARTSGVHEQYF.